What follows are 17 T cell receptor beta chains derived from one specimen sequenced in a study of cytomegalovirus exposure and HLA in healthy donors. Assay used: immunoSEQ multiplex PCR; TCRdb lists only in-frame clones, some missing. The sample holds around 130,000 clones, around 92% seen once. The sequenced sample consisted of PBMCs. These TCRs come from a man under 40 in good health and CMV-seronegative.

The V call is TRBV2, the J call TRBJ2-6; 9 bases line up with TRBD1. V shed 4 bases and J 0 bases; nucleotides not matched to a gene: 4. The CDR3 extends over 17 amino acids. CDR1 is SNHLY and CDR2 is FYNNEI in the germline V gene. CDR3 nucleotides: TGTGCCAGCAGTGGGGACAGGGAGCTCTCTGGGGCCAACGTCCTGACTTTC. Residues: CASSGDRELSGANVLTF. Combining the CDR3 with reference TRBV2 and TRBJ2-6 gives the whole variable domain EPEVTQTPSHQVTQMGQEVILRCVPISNHLYFYWYRQILGQKVEFLVSFYNNEISEKSEIFDDQFSVERPDGSNFTLKIRSTKLEDSAMYFCASSGDRELSGANVLTFGAGSRLTVL.

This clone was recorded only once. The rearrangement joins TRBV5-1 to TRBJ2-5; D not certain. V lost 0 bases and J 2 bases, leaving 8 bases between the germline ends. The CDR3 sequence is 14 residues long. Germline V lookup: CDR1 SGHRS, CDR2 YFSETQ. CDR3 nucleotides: TGCGCCAGCAGCTTGGGACATGGACAAGAGACCCAGTACTTC. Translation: CASSLGHGQETQYF.

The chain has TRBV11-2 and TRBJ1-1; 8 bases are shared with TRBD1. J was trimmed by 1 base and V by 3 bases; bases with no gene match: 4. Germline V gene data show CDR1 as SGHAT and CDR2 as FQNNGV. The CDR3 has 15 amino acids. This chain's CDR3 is CASSFLTGANTEAFF. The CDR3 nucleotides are TGTGCCAGCAGCTTCCTGACAGGGGCGAACACTGAAGCTTTCTTT.

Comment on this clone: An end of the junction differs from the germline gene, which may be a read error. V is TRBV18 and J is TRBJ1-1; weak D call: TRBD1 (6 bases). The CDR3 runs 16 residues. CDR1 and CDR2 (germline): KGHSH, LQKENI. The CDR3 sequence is CASSPPSTGFSTEAFF. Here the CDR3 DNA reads TGTGCCAGCTCCCCACCGAGCACAGGGTTTAGCACTGAAGCTTTCTTT.

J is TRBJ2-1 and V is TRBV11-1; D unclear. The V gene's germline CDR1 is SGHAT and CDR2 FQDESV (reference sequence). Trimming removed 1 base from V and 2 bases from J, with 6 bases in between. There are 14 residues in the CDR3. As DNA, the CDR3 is TGTGCCAGCAGCTTAGTTCACACCTACAATGAGCAGTTCTTC. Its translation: CASSLVHTYNEQFF.

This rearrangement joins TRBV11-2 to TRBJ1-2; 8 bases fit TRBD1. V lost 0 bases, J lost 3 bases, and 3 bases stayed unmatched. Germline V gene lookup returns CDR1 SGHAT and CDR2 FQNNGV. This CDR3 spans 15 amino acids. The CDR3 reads CASSLDYRGDYGYTF. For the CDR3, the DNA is TGTGCCAGCAGCTTAGATTACAGGGGGGACTATGGCTACACCTTC.

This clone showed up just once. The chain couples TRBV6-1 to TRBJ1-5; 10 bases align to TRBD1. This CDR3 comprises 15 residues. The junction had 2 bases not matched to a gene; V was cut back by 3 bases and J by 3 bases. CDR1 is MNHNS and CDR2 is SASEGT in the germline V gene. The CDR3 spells CASSEDRGYNQPQHF. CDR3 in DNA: TGTGCCAGCAGTGAGGACAGGGGGTACAATCAGCCCCAGCATTTT.

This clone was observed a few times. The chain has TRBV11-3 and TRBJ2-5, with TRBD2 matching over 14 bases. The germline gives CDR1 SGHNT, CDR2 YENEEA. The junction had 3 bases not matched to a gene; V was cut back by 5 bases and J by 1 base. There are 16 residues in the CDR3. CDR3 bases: TGTGCCAGCAGCCCGGGACTAGCGGGGGTCCAAGAGACCCAGTACTTC. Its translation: CASSPGLAGVQETQYF.

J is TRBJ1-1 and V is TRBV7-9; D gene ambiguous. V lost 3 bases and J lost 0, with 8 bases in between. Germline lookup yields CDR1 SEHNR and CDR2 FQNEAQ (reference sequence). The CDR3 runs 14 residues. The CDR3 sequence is CASSFQMVNTEAFF. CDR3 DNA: TGTGCCAGCAGCTTTCAGATGGTGAACACTGAAGCTTTCTTT.

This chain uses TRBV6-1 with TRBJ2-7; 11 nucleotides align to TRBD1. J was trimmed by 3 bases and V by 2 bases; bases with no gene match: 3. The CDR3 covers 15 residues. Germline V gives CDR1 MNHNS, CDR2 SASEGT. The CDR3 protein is CASSERGTGGYEQYF. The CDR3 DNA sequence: TGTGCCAGCAGTGAACGGGGGACAGGGGGCTACGAGCAGTACTTC.

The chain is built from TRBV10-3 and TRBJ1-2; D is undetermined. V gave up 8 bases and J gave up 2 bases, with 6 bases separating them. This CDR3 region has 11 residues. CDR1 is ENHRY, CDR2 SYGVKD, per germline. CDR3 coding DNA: TGTGCCATCCGGGAGAACTATGGCTACACCTTC. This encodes CAIRENYGYTF.

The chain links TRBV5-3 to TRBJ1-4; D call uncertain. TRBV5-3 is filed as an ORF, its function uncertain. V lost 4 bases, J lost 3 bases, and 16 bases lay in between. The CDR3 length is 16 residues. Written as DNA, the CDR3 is TGTGCCAGAAGCGAAGTCCCCGGGTTCCCTAATGAAAAACTGTTTTTT. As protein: CARSEVPGFPNEKLFF.

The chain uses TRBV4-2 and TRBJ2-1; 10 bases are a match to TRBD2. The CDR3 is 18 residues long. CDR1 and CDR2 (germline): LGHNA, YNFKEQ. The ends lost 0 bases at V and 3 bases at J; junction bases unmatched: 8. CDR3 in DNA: TGTGCCAGCAGCCAAGAATCGGGGTTAGCGGGGGGCTACAATGAGCAGTTCTTC. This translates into CASSQESGLAGGYNEQFF.

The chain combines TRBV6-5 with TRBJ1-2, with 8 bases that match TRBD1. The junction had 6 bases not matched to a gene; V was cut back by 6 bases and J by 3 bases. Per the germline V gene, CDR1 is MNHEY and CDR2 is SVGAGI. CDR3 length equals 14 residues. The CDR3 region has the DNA TGTGCCAGCAGGAATCAGGGGGCTGACTATGGCTACACCTTC. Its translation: CASRNQGADYGYTF.

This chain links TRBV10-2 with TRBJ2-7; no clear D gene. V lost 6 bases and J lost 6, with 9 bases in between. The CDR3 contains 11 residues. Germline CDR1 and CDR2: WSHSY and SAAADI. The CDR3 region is CASRGPIEQYF. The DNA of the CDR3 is TGCGCCAGCAGGGGCCCTATCGAGCAGTACTTC.

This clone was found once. For the CDR3, the DNA is TGCGCCAGCAGCTTCAAGGGGACAGATACGCAGTATTTT. This gives the protein CASSFKGTDTQYF. The gene calls are TRBV5-1 and TRBJ2-3, with TRBD1 as a possible D gene (5 bases). CDR1 SGHRS and CDR2 YFSETQ come from the germline V gene. The V and J ends lost 2 bases and 3 bases respectively, with 7 bases between them. The CDR3 has 13 amino acids.

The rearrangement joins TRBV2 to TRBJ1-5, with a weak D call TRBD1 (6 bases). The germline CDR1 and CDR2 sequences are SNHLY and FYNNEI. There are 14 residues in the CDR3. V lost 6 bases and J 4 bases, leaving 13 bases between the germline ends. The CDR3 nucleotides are TGTGCCAGCAGGGGGACACCCAGAAATCAGCCCCAGCATTTT. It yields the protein CASRGTPRNQPQHF.